This T cell receptor (beta chain) emerged from a study of T cell repertoires in cytomegalovirus infection. One entry per CDR3 protein, called by TCRdb with MiXCR from the reads. The sample records about 260,000 distinct CDR3 sequences, roughly 15% being singletons. Per the germline V gene, CDR1 is MNHEY and CDR2 is SVGAGI. The CDR3 contains 13 residues. The ends lost 7 bases at V and 9 bases at J; junction bases unmatched: 5. This chain uses TRBV6-5 with TRBJ2-1; TRBD1 aligns across 11 bases. The specimen sequenced was PBMCs. The TCR sequence derives from a human donor in good health (CMV status not recorded). Some clones in this sample may be carry-over from other donors' samples. CDR3 sequence (DNA): TGTGCCAGCACTCTAGGGACAGGGGGTGAGCAGTTCTTC. The encoded protein is CASTLGTGGEQFF.